One and the same sample provided the 5 T cell receptor beta chains below, sequenced in a study of blood T cell repertoires in COVID-19. Sequenced by immunoSEQ multiplex PCR; TCRdb stores in-frame clones only, minus some. The sample holds about 370,000 clones, 89% seen once. The sequencing sample was made of peripheral blood. The receptors come from a woman aged 25 to 39 with COVID-19, enrolled during active disease.

This clone has more than one count but fewer than ten. The chain couples TRBV5-4 to TRBJ2-2, with D tentatively TRBD1 (5 bases). The V end was cut by 1 base, the J end by 6 bases, with 7 bases between. The germline CDR1 and CDR2 sequences are SGHNT and YYREEE (reference sequence). The CDR3 loop spans 13 amino acids. The CDR3 bases are TGTGCCAGCAGCTTGTTAGGGGCCGGGGAGCTGTTTTTT. It yields the protein CASSLLGAGELFF.

The chain couples TRBV5-1 to TRBJ2-4; D unresolved. V lost 0 bases to trimming and J lost 4 bases, with 14 bases between them. The CDR3 contains 16 residues. Germline V gene lookup returns CDR1 SGHRS and CDR2 YFSETQ. In DNA, the CDR3 is TGCGCCAGCAGCTTGGGGCGGCCCACCTCTAAAAACATTCAGTACTTC. This translates into CASSLGRPTSKNIQYF.

The chain combines TRBV4-2 with TRBJ1-1, with D unclear. Trimming left V 3 bases short and J 1 base short, with 15 bases between. The CDR3 loop spans 16 amino acids. The germline V gene encodes CDR1 LGHNA and CDR2 YNFKEQ. CDR3 sequence reads: CASSHLVTRANTEAFF. The CDR3 bases are TGTGCCAGCAGCCATTTAGTGACGAGGGCGAACACTGAAGCTTTCTTT.

The rearrangement uses TRBV12-3 or TRBV12-4 and TRBJ1-1; 8 bases map to TRBD1. V shed 2 bases and J 6 bases; nucleotides not matched to a gene: 2. The CDR3 totals 13 residues. The DNA of the CDR3 is TGTGCCAGCAGTTTACAGGGGGCATCTGAAGCTTTCTTT. Protein: CASSLQGASEAFF.

This chain joins TRBV19 and TRBJ1-6, with D possibly TRBD1 on 5 matching bases. Per the germline V gene, CDR1 is LNHDA and CDR2 is SQIVND (reference sequence). CDR3 size: 18 residues. V was clipped by 1 base and J by 14 bases, with 27 bases between them. The CDR3 DNA reads TGTGCCAGTAGTATAGGTCAGGGTTTATGGAATCGTATATCGGCCCTCCACTTT. Translation gives CASSIGQGLWNRISALHF. Supplemented by reference TRBV19 and TRBJ1-6, the full variable domain reads DGGITQSPKYLFRKEGQNVTLSCEQNLNHDAMYWYRQDPGQGLRLIYYSQIVNDFQKGDIAEGYSVSREKKESFPLTVTSAQKNPTAFYLCASSIGQGLWNRISALHFGNGTRLTVT.